These 14 T cell receptor beta chains were sequenced from one sample in a study of post-analysis software for immune sequencing data. No antigen is known for these receptors. Study findings and constraints: TRBV segments more frequent in patients than in controls numbered roughly 5 and included TRBV5-6, TRBV5-1 and TRBV20-1.

Unique molecular identifiers were built into the TCR beta cDNA libraries. One entry per CDR3 protein, called by TCRdb with MiXCR from the PCR reads. Of approximately 660,000 distinct CDR3 sequences in the sample, more than 50% were seen once. The sample was blood. The receptors were gathered from a girl aged 2 to 10 with multiple sclerosis.

This clonotype was picked up a small number of times. The chain has TRBV7-2 and TRBJ2-1; D perhaps matches TRBD1 (6 bases). Germline V gene lookup returns CDR1 SGHTA and CDR2 FQGNSA. V was clipped by 2 bases and J by 9 bases, with 17 bases between them. The CDR3 is 15 amino acids. The CDR3 protein is CASSLSSTGSSEQFF. CDR3 bases: TGTGCCAGCAGCTTATCCTCAACAGGGTCGAGTGAGCAGTTCTTC.

The chain combines TRBV29-1 with TRBJ2-1; 8 bases line up with TRBD2. V shed 1 base, J shed 15 bases, and the junction held 5 bases outside the gene matches. This CDR3 contains 11 residues. The germline gives CDR1 SQVTM, CDR2 ANQGSEA. CDR3 residues: CSVEAQRESFF. In nucleotides, the CDR3 is TGCAGCGTTGAAGCGCAGCGGGAGTCGTTCTTC.

CDR3 DNA sequence: TGCAGTGCTAGAGGTTTAGCTGTATCCTACGAGCAGTACTTC. Its translation: CSARGLAVSYEQYF. The chain recombines TRBV20-1 with TRBJ2-7; D is unclear. The CDR3 is 14 amino acids. Germline V CDR1 and CDR2: DFQATT, SNEGSKA (reference sequence). With 1 base removed from V and 1 base from J, the gap between germline ends came to 11 bases.

The rearrangement uses TRBV20-1 and TRBJ1-5; no definite D call. Germline-derived CDR1 and CDR2 are DFQATT and SNEGSKA (reference sequence). The CDR3 runs to 17 residues. The V gene lost 0 bases and the J gene lost 0 bases, with 15 bases spanning the gap. CDR3 region: CSARDIKLPYSNQPQHF. The CDR3 DNA follows: TGCAGTGCTAGAGATATTAAGCTCCCCTATAGCAATCAGCCCCAGCATTTT.

The chain recombines TRBV20-1 with TRBJ1-1, with 8 bases fitting TRBD1. V gave up 1 base and J gave up 4 bases; unmatched junction bases: 2. This CDR3 is built from 13 residues. Germline CDR1 DFQATT, CDR2 SNEGSKA (reference sequence). CDR3 DNA sequence: TGCAGTGCTAGAGCAACAGGGGGCACTGAAGCTTTCTTT. This sequence encodes CSARATGGTEAFF.

This clonotype appeared a single time. The chain combines TRBV20-1 with TRBJ2-3; 8 positions agree with TRBD2. V lost 3 bases and J lost 7; bases outside the gene matches: 9. The CDR3 runs 14 residues. Germline V gene sequence: CDR1 DFQATT, CDR2 SNEGSKA (reference sequence). The CDR3 protein is CSASGGAFVNTQYF. CDR3 coding DNA: TGCAGTGCTAGCGGGGGGGCGTTTGTTAATACGCAGTATTTT.

Only one count was recorded for this clonotype. The rearrangement links TRBV29-1 to TRBJ2-2; 7 nucleotides line up with TRBD1. The junction had 11 bases not matched to a gene; V was cut back by 7 bases and J by 6 bases. The CDR3 loop spans 14 amino acids. Germline lookup yields CDR1 SQVTM and CDR2 ANQGSEA. The CDR3 reads CSARQGDRAGELFF. The CDR3 region has the DNA TGCAGCGCCCGACAGGGAGACAGGGCCGGGGAGCTGTTTTTT.

The rearrangement joins TRBV4-1 to TRBJ1-1; tentatively, D is TRBD1 (5 bases). Looked up from germline, CDR1 is MGHRA and CDR2 is YSYEKL. Trimming shortened V by 1 base and J by 5 bases, and 11 bases separated the two germline ends. CDR3 size: 14 residues. CDR3 nucleotides: TGCGCCAGCAGCCAAGCCTACGGGGGGACTGAAGCTTTCTTT. Translated: CASSQAYGGTEAFF.

This clonotype was observed a few times. J is TRBJ2-2 and V is TRBV20-1; 7 nucleotides agree with TRBD2. The CDR3 spans 15 residues. Germline V gene data show CDR1 as DFQATT and CDR2 as SNEGSKA (reference sequence). J was trimmed by 0 bases and V by 1 base; bases with no gene match: 2. In nucleotides, the CDR3 is TGCAGTGCTAGAGCGGGGGGACCGAACACCGGGGAGCTGTTTTTT. This codes for CSARAGGPNTGELFF.

The CDR3 region has the DNA TGCAGTGCTAGATATGATGTGGGGGCGCGGAGCACAGATACGCAGTATTTT. It encodes CSARYDVGARSTDTQYF. The chain employs TRBV20-1 and TRBJ2-3; D is perhaps TRBD1 (6 bases). CDR1 DFQATT and CDR2 SNEGSKA come from the germline V gene (reference sequence). CDR3 length equals 17 residues. V lost 2 bases and J lost 0, with 18 bases in between.

V usage is TRBV7-9 and J usage is TRBJ2-4; 12 nucleotides align to TRBD2. Gene TRBJ2-7 matches the end of the DNA better, so the J call may be wrong. The CDR3 spans 15 residues. In germline, CDR1 is SEHNR, CDR2 FQNEAQ (reference sequence). The DNA of the CDR3 is TGTGCCAGCAGCTCCGGACTAGCGGGAACCGACGAGCAGTACTTC. The encoded protein is CASSSGLAGTDEQYF.

The chain couples TRBV6-2 or TRBV6-3 to TRBJ2-5; tentative D call: TRBD1 (5 bases). Looked up from germline, CDR1 is MNHEY and CDR2 is SVGEGT. The CDR3 extends over 14 amino acids. The V end lost 8 bases, the J end lost 1 base, and 14 bases lay between the germline ends. Written as DNA, the CDR3 is TGTGCCAGCCTCACGAGGACAAGCCAAGAGACCCAGTACTTC. Protein sequence: CASLTRTSQETQYF.

This chain joins TRBV5-6 and TRBJ2-3, with D maybe TRBD2 (5 bases). This CDR3 comprises 14 residues. Germline V lookup: CDR1 SGHDT, CDR2 YYEEEE. Trimming stripped 2 bases from V and 4 bases from J, with 11 bases between. CDR3 nucleotide sequence: TGTGCCAGCAGCTTCCTCGAGGGCTCAGATACGCAGTATTTT. This translates into CASSFLEGSDTQYF.

This chain uses TRBV20-1 with TRBJ1-1; D unresolved. The V end lost 6 bases, the J end lost 4 bases, and 9 bases lay between the germline ends. The CDR3 sequence is 11 residues long. From germline, CDR1 is DFQATT and CDR2 SNEGSKA (reference sequence). The CDR3 is CSATWGTEAFF. The CDR3 region has the DNA TGCAGTGCCACTTGGGGCACTGAAGCTTTCTTT.